This TCR beta chain originates from a study of T-cell reconstitution after alpha-beta-depleted transplantation in children. Regarding the study as a whole: Fresh T-cell production supplied most of the T-cell counts and diversity seen one year after transplant. Where some patients showed high TCRbeta diversity at day 60, it came from recipient T cells and thymic progenitors that had survived. Reports say that about two months after transplant, the alpha-beta T cells came out of several hundred graft clones that had expanded.

There are many counts of this clonotype. Its antigen is still unknown. V lost 8 bases and J lost 5, with 17 bases in between. This CDR3 is 14 amino acids long. Germline CDR1 and CDR2: MNHEY and SVGEGT. A library of TCRbeta sequences, prepared with unique molecular identifiers, was generated. Each CDR3 protein gets one entry after TCRdb re-called the PCR reads with MiXCR. The sample lists about 180,000 distinct CDR3 sequences, 11% occurring once. This receptor was taken from a boy between 2 and 15 years old with acute myeloid leukemia, due to receive a stem cell transplant. The starting material was PBMCs, obtained before TCRalphabeta/CD19-depleted stem cell transplant. V usage is TRBV6-2 or TRBV6-3 and J usage is TRBJ2-3, with unresolved D. The CDR3 reads CASLPSYSLDTQYF. CDR3 coding DNA: TGTGCCAGCCTCCCCAGTTATTCCCTAGATACGCAGTATTTT.